Given below is one T cell receptor beta chain in context. The target antigen is unknown. This specimen includes other DNA sequences encoding the same CDR3. Trimming pared 4 bases from V and 4 bases from J, leaving 11 bases between. Germline CDR1 reads SGHAT; CDR2 reads FQNNGV. This CDR3 is 13 amino acids long. The sample is drawn from a study of shared clonotypes between healthy human individuals. Sequencing used immunoSEQ multiplex PCR; TCRdb keeps in-frame clones, though not all of them. This repertoire shows millions of clones, more than 85% found once; its top ten account for 0.39%. General study results and limits: Some clonotypes were shared by all four sorted-subset donors, while others were not shared. The non-shared ones had lower generation probabilities than the shared ones. As a rule, naive subsets had a larger estimated richness than memory subsets.

The clonotype comes from a man younger than 35 in good health. Some clones in this sample may be carry-over from other donors' samples. The specimen sequenced was naive CD4+ T cells from PBMCs. The subset: CD45RA+ positively selected. The rearrangement uses TRBV11-2 and TRBJ2-7; no clear D gene. The CDR3 loop is CASSSVGRYEQYF. CDR3 in DNA: TGTGCCAGCAGCTCCGTGGGCCGGTACGAGCAGTACTTC.